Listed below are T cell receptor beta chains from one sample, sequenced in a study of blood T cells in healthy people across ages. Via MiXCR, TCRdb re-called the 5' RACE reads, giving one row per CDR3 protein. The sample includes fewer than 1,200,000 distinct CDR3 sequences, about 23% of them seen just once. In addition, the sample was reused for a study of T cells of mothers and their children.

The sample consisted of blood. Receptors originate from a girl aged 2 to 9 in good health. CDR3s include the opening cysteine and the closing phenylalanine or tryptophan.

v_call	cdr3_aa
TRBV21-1	CASSPHRGLEAYEQYF
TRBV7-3	CASSFGTNHEQFF
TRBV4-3	CASSQGTGFYEQYF
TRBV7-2	CASSLARSYNEQFF
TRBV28	CASSLYSRSTEAFF
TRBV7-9	CASSLGKSGLAGANVLTF
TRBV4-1	CASSLQSGGYNQPQHF
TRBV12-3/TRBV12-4	CATATGVGNTIYF
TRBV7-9	CASSRVMVDEQYF
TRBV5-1	CASSLAAGPTNTGELFF
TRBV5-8	CASSLVLSATAGYSNQPQHF
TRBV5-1	CASSRSRTGHNSPLHF
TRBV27	CASRPYTGSIQETQYF
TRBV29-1	CSVEGGDLQETQYF
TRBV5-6	CASISTARAASYGYTF
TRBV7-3	CASSFSAGLTDTQYF
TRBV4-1	CASSQVAGHNEQFF
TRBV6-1	CANISTGVNSPLHF
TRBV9	CASSVGSTTEAFF
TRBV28	CASINTGSSYNEQFF
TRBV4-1	CASSQEPGGNQPQHF
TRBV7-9	CASSESKIYLTEWYGYTF
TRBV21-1	CASSSRQGANYGYTF
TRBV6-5	CASRVGSGAYEQYF
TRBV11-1	CASSSFQGSGTEAFF
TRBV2	CASSELWGDNEQFF
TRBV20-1	CSARDVGTANEKLFF
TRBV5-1	CASRTGPRLETQYF
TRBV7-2	CASSYSSGGSYNEQFF
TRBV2	CASRGARQGNTEAFF
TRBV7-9	CASSLLQVPGELFF
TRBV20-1	CSAPTGTSGYTDTQYF
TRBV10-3	CATGGGQETQYF
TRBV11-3	CASRLYGGGETQYF
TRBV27	CASSFRRTAYGYTF
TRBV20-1	CSARDRAGLAGDSYNEQFF
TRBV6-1	CASRADLNTEAFF
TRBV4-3	CASSQEIGESSYEQYF
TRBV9	CASSVGKLNTEAFF
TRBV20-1	CSAKNPGGQFF
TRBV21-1	CASSKVDLDRRYGYTF
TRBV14	CASSERGDIQYF
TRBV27	CASSFTGTHTEAFF
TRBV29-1	CSVAGVGADTQYF
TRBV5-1	CASSWTGSSNQPQHF
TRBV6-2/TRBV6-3	CASSPLTGGSYNEQFF
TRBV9	CASSVDPTSGLSEQYF
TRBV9	CASGSGSLGDEQFF
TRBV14	CASSPRTGAEKLFF
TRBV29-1	CSVEDLYGEETQYF
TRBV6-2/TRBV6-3	CASSSRAGESDYGYTF